The clone carrying this T cell receptor beta chain was counted between two and nine times. Its antigen is not known. V dropped 1 base and J dropped 3 bases, with 6 bases sitting between them. Germline CDR1 is SQVTM and CDR2 is ANQGSEA. The CDR3 totals 12 residues. This record belongs to a study of post-analysis software for immune sequencing data. Study-wide results and caveats: TRBV5-6, TRBV5-1 and TRBV20-1 were among 4 or 5 TRBV segments more frequent in patients than controls. Controls showed significantly higher normalized Chao1 diversity than did multiple sclerosis patients.

Unique molecular identifiers featured in each of the TCR beta cDNA libraries. Some 500,000 cDNA molecules were recovered from an input of about 0.9 to 10 million T cells. TCRdb processed the PCR reads anew with MiXCR; each CDR3 protein has one entry. This sample has about 820,000 distinct CDR3 sequences; roughly 58% occur once, and the top ten carry around 4.5%. The sequenced sample was blood. The receptor's source is a girl aged 10 to 17 with multiple sclerosis. V and J are TRBV29-1 and TRBJ1-2; no clear D gene. The CDR3 region is CSVEGADYGYTF. The CDR3 DNA sequence: TGCAGCGTTGAAGGTGCGGACTATGGCTACACCTTC. The entire variable domain, with the rest obtained from reference TRBV29-1 and TRBJ1-2, is as follows: SAVISQKPSRDICQRGTSLTIQCQVDSQVTMMFWYRQQPGQSLTLIATANQGSEATYESGFVIDKFPISRPNLTFSTLTVSNMSPEDSSIYLCSVEGADYGYTFGSGTRLTVV.